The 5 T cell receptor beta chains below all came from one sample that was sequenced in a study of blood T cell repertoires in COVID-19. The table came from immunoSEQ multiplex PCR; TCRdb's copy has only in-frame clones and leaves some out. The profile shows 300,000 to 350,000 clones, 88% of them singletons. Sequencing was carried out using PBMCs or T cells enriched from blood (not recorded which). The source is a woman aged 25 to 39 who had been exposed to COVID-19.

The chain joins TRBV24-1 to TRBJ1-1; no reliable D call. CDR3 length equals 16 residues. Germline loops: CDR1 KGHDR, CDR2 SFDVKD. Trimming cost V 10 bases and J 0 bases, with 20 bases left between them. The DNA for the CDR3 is TGTGCCACAGAAATCAAGGGAGAACGGATGAACACTGAAGCTTTCTTT. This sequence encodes CATEIKGERMNTEAFF.

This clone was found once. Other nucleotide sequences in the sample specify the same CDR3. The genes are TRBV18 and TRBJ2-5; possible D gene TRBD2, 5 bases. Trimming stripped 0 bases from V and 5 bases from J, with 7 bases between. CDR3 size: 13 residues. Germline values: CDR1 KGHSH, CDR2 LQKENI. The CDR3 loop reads CASSPPGGETQYF. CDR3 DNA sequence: TGTGCCAGCTCACCACCTGGCGGGGAGACCCAGTACTTC.

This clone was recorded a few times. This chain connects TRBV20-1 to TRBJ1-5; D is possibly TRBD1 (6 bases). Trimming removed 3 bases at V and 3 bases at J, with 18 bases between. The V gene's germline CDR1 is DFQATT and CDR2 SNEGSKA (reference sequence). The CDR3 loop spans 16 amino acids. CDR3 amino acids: CSASGHGTLTNQPQHF. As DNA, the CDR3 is TGCAGTGCTAGTGGGCATGGGACACTCACCAATCAGCCCCAGCATTTT.

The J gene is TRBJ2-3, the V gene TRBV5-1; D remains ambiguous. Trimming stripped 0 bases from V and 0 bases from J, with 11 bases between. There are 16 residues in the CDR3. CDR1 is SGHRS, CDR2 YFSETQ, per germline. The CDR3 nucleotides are TGCGCCAGCAGCTTGGGTGCTGCGGAGAGCACAGATACGCAGTATTTT. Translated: CASSLGAAESTDTQYF. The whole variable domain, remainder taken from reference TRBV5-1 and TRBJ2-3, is KAGVTQTPRYLIKTRGQQVTLSCSPISGHRSVSWYQQTPGQGLQFLFEYFSETQRNKGNFPGRFSGRQFSNSRSEMNVSTLELGDSALYLCASSLGAAESTDTQYFGPGTRLTVL.

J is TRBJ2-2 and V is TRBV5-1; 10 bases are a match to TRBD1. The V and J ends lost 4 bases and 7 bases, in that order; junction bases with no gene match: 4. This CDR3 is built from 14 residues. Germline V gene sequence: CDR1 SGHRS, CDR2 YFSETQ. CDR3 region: CASSEGQGSGELFF. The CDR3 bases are TGCGCCAGCAGCGAGGGACAGGGGAGCGGGGAGCTGTTTTTT.